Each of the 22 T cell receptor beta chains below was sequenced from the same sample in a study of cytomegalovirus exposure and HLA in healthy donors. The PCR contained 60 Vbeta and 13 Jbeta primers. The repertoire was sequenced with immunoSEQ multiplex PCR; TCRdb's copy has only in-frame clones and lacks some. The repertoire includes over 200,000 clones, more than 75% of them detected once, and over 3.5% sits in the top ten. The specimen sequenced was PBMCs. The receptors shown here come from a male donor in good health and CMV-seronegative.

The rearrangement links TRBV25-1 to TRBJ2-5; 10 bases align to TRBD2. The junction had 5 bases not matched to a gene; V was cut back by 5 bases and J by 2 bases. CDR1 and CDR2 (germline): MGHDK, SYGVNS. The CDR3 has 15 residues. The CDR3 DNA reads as TGTGCCAGCAGTCCCACTAGCGGGGCACAAGAGACCCAGTACTTC. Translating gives CASSPTSGAQETQYF.

This CDR3 reads CASSFYRGLAGSYEQYF. The CDR3 nucleotides are TGTGCCAGCAGCTTCTATAGGGGGTTAGCGGGTTCCTACGAGCAGTACTTC. The rearrangement joins TRBV5-4 to TRBJ2-7; perhaps TRBD2 as D (7 bases). The CDR3 length is 17 residues. Germline V CDR1 and CDR2: SGHNT, YYREEE (reference sequence). The V and J ends lost 2 bases and 1 base respectively, with 19 bases between them.

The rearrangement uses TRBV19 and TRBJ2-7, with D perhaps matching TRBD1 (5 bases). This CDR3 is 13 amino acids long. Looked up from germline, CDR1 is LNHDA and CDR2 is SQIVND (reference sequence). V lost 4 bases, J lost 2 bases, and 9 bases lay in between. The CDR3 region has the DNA TGTGCCAGTAGTACCCAGGGCCCCTACGAGCAGTACTTC. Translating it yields CASSTQGPYEQYF.

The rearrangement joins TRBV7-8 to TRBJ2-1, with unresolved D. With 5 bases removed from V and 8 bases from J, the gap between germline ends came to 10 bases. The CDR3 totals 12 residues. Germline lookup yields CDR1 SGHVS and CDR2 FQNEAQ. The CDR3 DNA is TGTGCCAGCAGCGCCGGGTCCCATGAGCAGTTCTTC. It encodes CASSAGSHEQFF. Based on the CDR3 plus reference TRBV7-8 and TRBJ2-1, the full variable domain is GAGVSQSPRYKVAKRGQDVALRCDPISGHVSLFWYQQALGQGPEFLTYFQNEAQLDKSGLPSDRFFAERPEGSVSTLKIQRTQQEDSAVYLCASSAGSHEQFFGPGTRLTVL.

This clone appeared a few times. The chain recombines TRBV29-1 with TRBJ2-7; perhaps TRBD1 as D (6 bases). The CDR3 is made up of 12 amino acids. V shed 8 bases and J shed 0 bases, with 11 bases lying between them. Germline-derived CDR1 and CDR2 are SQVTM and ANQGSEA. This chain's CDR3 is CSSRDNSYEQYF. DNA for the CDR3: TGCAGCTCGAGGGACAACTCCTACGAGCAGTACTTC.

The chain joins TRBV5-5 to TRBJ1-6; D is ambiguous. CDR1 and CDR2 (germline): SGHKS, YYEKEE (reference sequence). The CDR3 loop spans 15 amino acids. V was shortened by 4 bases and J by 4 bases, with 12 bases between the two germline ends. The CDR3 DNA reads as TGTGCCAGCAGCCCGGAACAGAGTTATAATTCACCCCTCCACTTT. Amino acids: CASSPEQSYNSPLHF.

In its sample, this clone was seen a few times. CDR3 sequence: CASSYVQGGEQYF. CDR3 sequence (DNA): TGTGCCAGCAGTTACGTCCAGGGGGGCGAGCAGTACTTC. The V gene is TRBV6-6, the J gene TRBJ2-7, with D possibly TRBD1 on 7 matching bases. V lost 2 bases and J 6 bases, leaving 11 bases between the germline ends. There are 13 residues in the CDR3. Germline CDR1 is MNHNY and CDR2 is SVGAGI (reference sequence).

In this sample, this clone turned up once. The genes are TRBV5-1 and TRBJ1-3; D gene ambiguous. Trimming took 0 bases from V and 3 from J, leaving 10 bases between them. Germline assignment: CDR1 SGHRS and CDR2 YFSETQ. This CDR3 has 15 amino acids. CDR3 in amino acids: CASSLGQSGGNTIYF. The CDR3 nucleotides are TGCGCCAGCAGCTTGGGGCAATCTGGTGGAAACACCATATATTTT.

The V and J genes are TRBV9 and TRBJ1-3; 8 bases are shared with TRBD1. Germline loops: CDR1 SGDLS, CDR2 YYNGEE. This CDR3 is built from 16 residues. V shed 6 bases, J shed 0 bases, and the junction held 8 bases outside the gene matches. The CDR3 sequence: CASTRTGTSSGNTIYF. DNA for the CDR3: TGTGCCAGCACCCGGACAGGGACGAGCTCTGGAAACACCATATATTTT.

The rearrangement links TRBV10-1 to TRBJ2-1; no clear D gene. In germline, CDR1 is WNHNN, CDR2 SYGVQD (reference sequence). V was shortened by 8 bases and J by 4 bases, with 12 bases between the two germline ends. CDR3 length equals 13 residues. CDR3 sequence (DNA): TGCGCCAGCCTGCCCGGTCCATACAATGAGCAGTTCTTC. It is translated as CASLPGPYNEQFF.

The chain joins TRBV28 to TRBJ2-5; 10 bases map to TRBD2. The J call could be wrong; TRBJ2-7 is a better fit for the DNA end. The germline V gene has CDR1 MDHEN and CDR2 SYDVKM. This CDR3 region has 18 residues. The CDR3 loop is CASSLFRGSGRSTYEQYF. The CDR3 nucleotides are TGTGCCAGCAGTTTATTCAGGGGTAGCGGGAGGTCTACCTACGAGCAGTACTTC.

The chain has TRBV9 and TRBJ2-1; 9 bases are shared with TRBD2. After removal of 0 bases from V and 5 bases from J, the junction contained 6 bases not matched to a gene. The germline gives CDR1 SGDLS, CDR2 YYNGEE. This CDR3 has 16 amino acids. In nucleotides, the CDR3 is TGTGCCAGCAGCGTAGTGAGTAGCGGGAGACACAATGAGCAGTTCTTC. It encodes CASSVVSSGRHNEQFF.

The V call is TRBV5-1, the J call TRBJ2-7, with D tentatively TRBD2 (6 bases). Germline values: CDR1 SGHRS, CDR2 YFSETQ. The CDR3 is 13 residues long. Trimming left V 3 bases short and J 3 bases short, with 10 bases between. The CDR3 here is CASSSTSVYEQYF. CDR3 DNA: TGCGCCAGCAGCTCGACTAGTGTCTACGAGCAGTACTTC.

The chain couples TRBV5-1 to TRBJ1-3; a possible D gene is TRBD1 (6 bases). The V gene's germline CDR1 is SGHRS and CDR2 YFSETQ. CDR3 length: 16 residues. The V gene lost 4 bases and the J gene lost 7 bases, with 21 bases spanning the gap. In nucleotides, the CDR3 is TGCGCCAGCAGCCCGGGGGGCAGGGTTGGCAGGAACACCATATATTTT. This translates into CASSPGGRVGRNTIYF.

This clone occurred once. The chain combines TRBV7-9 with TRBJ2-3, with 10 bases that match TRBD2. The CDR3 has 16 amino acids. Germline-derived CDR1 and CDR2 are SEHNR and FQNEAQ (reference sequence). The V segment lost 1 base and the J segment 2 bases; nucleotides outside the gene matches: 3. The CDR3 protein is CASSLGTSGATDTQYF. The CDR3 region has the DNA TGTGCCAGCAGCTTAGGAACTAGCGGGGCCACAGATACGCAGTATTTT.

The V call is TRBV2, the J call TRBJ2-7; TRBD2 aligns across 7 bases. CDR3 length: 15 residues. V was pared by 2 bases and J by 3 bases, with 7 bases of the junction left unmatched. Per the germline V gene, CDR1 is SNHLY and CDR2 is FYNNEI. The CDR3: CASSESGGEGYEQYF. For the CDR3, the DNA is TGTGCCAGCAGTGAATCGGGGGGAGAGGGCTACGAGCAGTACTTC.

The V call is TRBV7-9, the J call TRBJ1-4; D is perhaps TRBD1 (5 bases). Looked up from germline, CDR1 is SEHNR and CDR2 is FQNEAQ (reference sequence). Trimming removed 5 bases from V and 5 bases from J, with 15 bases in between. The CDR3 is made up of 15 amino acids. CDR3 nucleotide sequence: TGTGCCAGCAGCCGATATCTAGGGGAAAATGAAAAACTGTTTTTT. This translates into CASSRYLGENEKLFF.

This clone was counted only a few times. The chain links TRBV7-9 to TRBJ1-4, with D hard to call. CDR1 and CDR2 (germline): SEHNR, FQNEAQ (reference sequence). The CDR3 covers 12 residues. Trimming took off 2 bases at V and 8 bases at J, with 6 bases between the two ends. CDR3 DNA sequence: TGTGCCAGCAGCTTACCGGGGGAAAAACTGTTTTTT. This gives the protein CASSLPGEKLFF.

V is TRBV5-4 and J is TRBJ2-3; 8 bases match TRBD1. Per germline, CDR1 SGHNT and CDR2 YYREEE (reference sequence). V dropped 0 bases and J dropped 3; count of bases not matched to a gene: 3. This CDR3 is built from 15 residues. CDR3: CASSLDRQGTDTQYF. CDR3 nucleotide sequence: TGTGCCAGCAGCTTGGACCGACAGGGGACAGATACGCAGTATTTT.

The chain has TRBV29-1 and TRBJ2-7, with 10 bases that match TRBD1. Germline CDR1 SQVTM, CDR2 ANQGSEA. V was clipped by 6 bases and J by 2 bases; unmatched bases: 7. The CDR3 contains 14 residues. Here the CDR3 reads CSVEGQGQPYEQYF. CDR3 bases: TGCAGCGTCGAGGGACAGGGGCAACCCTACGAGCAGTACTTC.

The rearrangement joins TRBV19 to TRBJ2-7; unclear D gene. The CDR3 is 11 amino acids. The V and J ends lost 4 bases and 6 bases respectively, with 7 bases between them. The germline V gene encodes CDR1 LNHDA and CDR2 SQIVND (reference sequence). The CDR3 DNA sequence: TGTGCCAGTAGTAACTCAGGCGAGCAGTACTTC. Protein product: CASSNSGEQYF.

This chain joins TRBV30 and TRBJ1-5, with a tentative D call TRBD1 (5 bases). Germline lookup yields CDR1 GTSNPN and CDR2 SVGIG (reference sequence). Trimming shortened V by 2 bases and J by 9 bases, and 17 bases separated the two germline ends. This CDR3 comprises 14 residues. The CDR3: CAWSPFGARGPQHF. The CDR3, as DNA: TGTGCCTGGAGTCCCTTTGGGGCCCGAGGGCCCCAGCATTTT.